A single sample gave rise to the 27 T cell receptor beta chains below, sequenced in a study of quantifying T cell responses using KT2 cells. Study-wide background: Reverse transcription used primers in the TCR alpha and beta constant regions.

The cDNA 3' end received a ligated oligonucleotide with a UMI. An equimolar mix of RC1.1 and RC1.2 primed the beta chain across TRBC1 and TRBC2. TCRdb recomputed calls from the UMI-ligation and nested PCR reads with MiXCR, one row per CDR3 protein. The data contain 25,000 to 35,000 distinct CDR3 sequences, about 9.4% of them singletons. The sample consisted of PBMCs spiked with cells of the T cell clone KT2. The receptors originated from a human donor.

This clonotype was counted a few times. This rearrangement joins TRBV20-1 to TRBJ2-7; D may be TRBD2 (6 bases). CDR3 length equals 13 residues. The V gene's germline CDR1 is DFQATT and CDR2 SNEGSKA (reference sequence). Trimming removed 0 bases from V and 10 bases from J, with 16 bases in between. CDR3 sequence (DNA): TGCAGTGCTAGAGACCCCCTTGGAGGGGTACAGTACTTC. Protein product: CSARDPLGGVQYF.

This chain uses TRBV5-6 with TRBJ2-7; a weak D match, TRBD1 (6 bases). Germline-derived CDR1 and CDR2 are SGHDT and YYEEEE. The CDR3 is 14 amino acids. V lost 4 bases, J lost 2 bases, and 13 bases lay in between. The CDR3 loop reads CASSPEGHAYEQYF. CDR3 in DNA: TGTGCCAGCAGCCCCGAGGGACACGCCTACGAGCAGTACTTC.

This clonotype was counted only a few times. The J gene is TRBJ1-5, the V gene TRBV6-5, with D hard to call. Germline CDR1 is MNHEY and CDR2 is SVGAGI. Between the trimmed V and J ends, which lost 0 bases and 6 bases, there was a span of 9 bases. The CDR3 totals 14 residues. The CDR3 DNA is TGTGCCAGCAGTTACTCTCAGTCTTTTCAGCCCCAGCATTTT. Its protein is CASSYSQSFQPQHF.

V is TRBV6-2 or TRBV6-3 and J is TRBJ1-1, with no clear D. Germline CDR1 is MNHEY and CDR2 is SVGEGT. V dropped 0 bases and J dropped 4 bases, with 15 bases sitting between them. The CDR3 covers 16 residues. The CDR3 reads CASSYSIALGRTEAFF. In DNA, the CDR3 is TGTGCCAGCAGTTACTCGATCGCGTTGGGTCGCACTGAAGCTTTCTTT.

This clonotype was observed a handful of times. This chain uses TRBV3-1 with TRBJ2-5; 9 bases are a match to TRBD2. Trimming took 0 bases from V and 4 from J; bases not matched to a gene: 3. The CDR3 spans 15 residues. Germline V CDR1 and CDR2: LGHDT, YNNKEL (reference sequence). The CDR3 protein is CASSQDSRGGETQYF. The CDR3, as DNA: TGTGCCAGCAGCCAAGATTCGCGGGGGGGAGAGACCCAGTACTTC.

This chain connects TRBV7-9 to TRBJ1-2; a weak D match, TRBD1 (5 bases). Germline V gene data show CDR1 as SEHNR and CDR2 as FQNEAQ (reference sequence). Trimming shortened V by 3 bases and J by 6 bases, and 20 bases separated the two germline ends. CDR3 length: 16 residues. The CDR3 protein is CASSFSGTGGPDGYTF. Written as DNA, the CDR3 is TGTGCCAGCAGCTTTTCCGGGACGGGAGGACCCGATGGCTACACCTTC.

This clonotype was seen at least ten times. V gene TRBV7-8 combines with J gene TRBJ2-5; 8 nucleotides agree with TRBD2. The CDR3 is 16 amino acids. The germline CDR1 and CDR2 sequences are SGHVS and FQNEAQ. V shed 1 base, J shed 6 bases, and the junction held 10 bases outside the gene matches. CDR3 bases: TGTGCCAGCAGCTTAGGCGGGGGGAAGGCTAGCCAGACCCAGTACTTC. Translation gives CASSLGGGKASQTQYF.

At least ten counts were recorded for this clonotype. This rearrangement joins TRBV2 to TRBJ2-1; TRBD2 might be the D (5 bases). The germline V and J ends were trimmed by 6 bases and 0 bases, with 12 bases remaining between them. Looked up from germline, CDR1 is SNHLY and CDR2 is FYNNEI. The CDR3 length is 15 residues. This CDR3 is CASRDFRSSYNEQFF. The CDR3 DNA follows: TGTGCCAGCAGGGACTTCAGAAGCTCCTACAATGAGCAGTTCTTC.

V gene TRBV20-1 combines with J gene TRBJ2-2; the match to TRBD2 covers 10 bases. Germline V CDR1 and CDR2: DFQATT, SNEGSKA (reference sequence). V trimming: 4 bases; J trimming: 1 base; junction bases outside the gene matches: 0. The CDR3 totals 14 residues. The CDR3 bases are TGCAGTGCTACTAGCGGGGGGAACACCGGGGAGCTGTTTTTT. It codes for CSATSGGNTGELFF.

This clonotype was seen repeatedly, ten times or more. This chain connects TRBV29-1 to TRBJ1-5; 7 bases line up with TRBD1. From germline, CDR1 is SQVTM and CDR2 ANQGSEA. The CDR3 runs 13 residues. After removal of 4 bases from V and 2 bases from J, the junction contained 2 bases not matched to a gene. The chain's CDR3 is CSVAGQRNQPQHF. Here the CDR3 DNA reads TGCAGCGTTGCGGGACAGCGCAATCAGCCCCAGCATTTT.

This clonotype has a count of ten or more. The CDR3 reads CASRFSRQGAGVYGYTF. In DNA, the CDR3 is TGTGCCAGCAGGTTTTCCCGACAGGGGGCTGGTGTCTATGGCTACACCTTC. The chain joins TRBV6-1 to TRBJ1-2, with 10 bases fitting TRBD1. The junction had 14 bases not matched to a gene; V was cut back by 6 bases and J by 4 bases. The germline CDR1 and CDR2 sequences are MNHNS and SASEGT. CDR3 length equals 17 residues.

This clonotype was observed a handful of times. As DNA, the CDR3 is TGTGCCAGCAGCGTCGTGAGGGATAACGATGAGCAGTTCTTC. Amino acid sequence: CASSVVRDNDEQFF. This chain joins TRBV9 and TRBJ2-1; D perhaps matches TRBD2 (5 bases). This CDR3 has 14 amino acids. Germline V gene lookup returns CDR1 SGDLS and CDR2 YYNGEE. The V and J ends lost 2 bases and 8 bases respectively, with 14 bases between them.

The chain uses TRBV20-1 and TRBJ2-1; D remains unclear. Trimming shortened V by 5 bases and J by 4 bases, and 18 bases separated the two germline ends. From germline, CDR1 is DFQATT and CDR2 SNEGSKA (reference sequence). The CDR3 has 15 amino acids. This CDR3 reads CSAFPLAVRYNEQFF. DNA of the CDR3: TGCAGTGCTTTCCCCTTGGCGGTTAGGTACAATGAGCAGTTCTTC.

Only a few counts were recorded for this clonotype. The J gene is TRBJ1-3, the V gene TRBV27; no clear D. The germline V gene encodes CDR1 MNHEY and CDR2 SMNVEV (reference sequence). This CDR3 is built from 14 residues. The ends were cut back, 3 bases at V and 0 bases at J, with 6 bases in the middle. CDR3 DNA sequence: TGTGCCAGCAGTTTCAAGAGCTCTGGAAACACCATATATTTT. It translates to CASSFKSSGNTIYF.

A few counts support this clonotype. The chain recombines TRBV5-1 with TRBJ2-3; TRBD2 aligns across 7 bases. The V and J ends lost 5 bases and 3 bases, in that order; junction bases with no gene match: 0. The CDR3 has 12 amino acids. Looked up from germline, CDR1 is SGHRS and CDR2 is YFSETQ. The CDR3 DNA follows: TGCGCCAGCAGGGGAGGGACAGATACGCAGTATTTT. Encoded protein: CASRGGTDTQYF.

In this sample, this clonotype turned up many times. This chain joins TRBV7-9 and TRBJ2-3; 7 bases match TRBD1. J gave up 10 bases and V 5 bases, and 21 bases lay outside the gene matches. This CDR3 contains 17 residues. Germline loops: CDR1 SEHNR, CDR2 FQNEAQ (reference sequence). The CDR3 DNA follows: TGTGCCAGCAGCCACCTGGCAGGGGGTGATTCTGCATTTGCGCAGTATTTT. This translates into CASSHLAGGDSAFAQYF.

J is TRBJ2-3 and V is TRBV6-4; possible D gene TRBD1, 5 bases. The ends were cut back, 4 bases at V and 9 bases at J, with 11 bases in the middle. Per the germline V gene, CDR1 is MRHNA and CDR2 is SNTAGT. The CDR3 is 12 residues long. The CDR3 protein is CASSGPQGTQYF. CDR3 bases: TGTGCCAGCAGTGGCCCCCAGGGAACGCAGTATTTT.

This clonotype occurred many times. The chain joins TRBV20-1 to TRBJ2-7; the D is unclear. The CDR3 is 19 amino acids. V lost 0 bases and J lost 2, with 26 bases in between. Germline V gene data show CDR1 as DFQATT and CDR2 as SNEGSKA (reference sequence). The CDR3 here is CSARDLGLGNSGRAYEQYF. The CDR3, as DNA: TGCAGTGCTAGAGATCTAGGTCTAGGGAACTCCGGTCGGGCCTACGAGCAGTACTTC.

A few counts support this clonotype. The chain combines TRBV12-3 or TRBV12-4 with TRBJ2-1; D ambiguous. V was clipped by 8 bases and J by 7 bases, with 21 bases between them. CDR3 length: 15 residues. The CDR3 DNA reads TGTGCCAGCCAGTCCCTAGGGCTCTTGGGGAATGAGCAGTTCTTC. This translates into CASQSLGLLGNEQFF.

This clonotype was recorded at least ten times. J is TRBJ1-3 and V is TRBV6-5; 7 bases map to TRBD1. V shed 6 bases, J shed 3 bases, and the junction held 5 bases outside the gene matches. This CDR3 has 14 amino acids. Germline lookup yields CDR1 MNHEY and CDR2 SVGAGI. Here the CDR3 DNA reads TGTGCCAGCAGCAGGGGGGCGCGTGGAAACACCATATATTTT. Protein product: CASSRGARGNTIYF.

This clonotype showed up many times. This chain joins TRBV29-1 and TRBJ2-3; 10 bases are a match to TRBD2. V gave up 6 bases and J gave up 4 bases; unmatched junction bases: 13. Looked up from germline, CDR1 is SQVTM and CDR2 is ANQGSEA. This CDR3 spans 16 amino acids. The CDR3 bases are TGCAGCGTAAGCGGGAGGGCGCAAGGGGGCCCAGATACGCAGTATTTT. It translates to CSVSGRAQGGPDTQYF.

CDR3 loop: CSANSMQGQGQPQHF. The CDR3 DNA is TGCAGTGCTAATAGTATGCAGGGGCAGGGACAGCCCCAGCATTTT. V and J are TRBV20-1 and TRBJ1-5; D might be TRBD1 (6 bases). The CDR3 extends over 15 amino acids. Germline CDR1 and CDR2: DFQATT and SNEGSKA (reference sequence). Trimming stripped 4 bases from V and 7 bases from J, with 20 bases between.

This clonotype appeared many times. This chain links TRBV6-1 with TRBJ2-1, with D perhaps TRBD2 (5 bases). Per the germline V gene, CDR1 is MNHNS and CDR2 is SASEGT. The CDR3 spans 16 residues. V lost 1 base and J lost 0, with 10 bases in between. The CDR3 is CASSEGPGSSYNEQFF. The CDR3 DNA reads TGTGCCAGCAGTGAAGGTCCGGGAAGCTCCTACAATGAGCAGTTCTTC.

This clonotype was detected many times. The CDR3 DNA sequence: TGCGCCAGCAGCCAAGATGGGAGCTCCTACAATGAGCAGTTCTTC. Protein sequence: CASSQDGSSYNEQFF. The chain is built from TRBV4-3 and TRBJ2-1; the D gene is possibly TRBD2 (5 bases). The germline gives CDR1 LGHNA, CDR2 YSLEER. There are 15 residues in the CDR3. Deletions cut 0 bases from V and 0 bases from J, with 6 bases between.

This clonotype was seen a handful of times. The chain recombines TRBV6-1 with TRBJ2-1; 11 nucleotides match TRBD2. CDR1 is MNHNS, CDR2 SASEGT, per germline. CDR3 length: 20 residues. With 5 bases clipped from V and 5 bases from J, the junction kept 20 bases outside the gene matches. The CDR3 region has the DNA TGTGCCAGCAGTCCCCGGTATGCTAGCGGGGGGCCTCCAGAAGACAATGAGCAGTTCTTC. Protein product: CASSPRYASGGPPEDNEQFF.

This clonotype occurred many times. The rearrangement uses TRBV6-6 and TRBJ2-1; TRBD1 agrees at 8 bases. The CDR3 length is 16 residues. The junction had 13 bases not matched to a gene; V was cut back by 5 bases and J by 7 bases. Looked up from germline, CDR1 is MNHNY and CDR2 is SVGAGI (reference sequence). In DNA form, the CDR3 reads TGTGCCAGCAGTCCGTCGACAGGGGTCTCCAGGAATGAGCAGTTCTTC. Translating gives CASSPSTGVSRNEQFF.

This clonotype was seen at least ten times. J is TRBJ1-1 and V is TRBV25-1, with D uncertain. This CDR3 comprises 12 residues. Germline CDR1 and CDR2: MGHDK and SYGVNS. With 4 bases removed from V and 8 bases from J, the gap between germline ends came to 11 bases. CDR3 coding DNA: TGTGCCAGCAGTGTGGATGGTGCGGAAGCTTTCTTT. This gives the protein CASSVDGAEAFF. Filled out from reference TRBV25-1 and TRBJ1-1, the complete variable domain reads EADIYQTPRYLVIGTGKKITLECSQTMGHDKMYWYQQDPGMELHLIHYSYGVNSTEKGDLSSESTVSRIRTEHFPLTLESARPSHTSQYLCASSVDGAEAFFGQGTRLTVV.